The present T cell receptor (beta chain) was sequenced within a study of T cells after posttransplantation cyclophosphamide. A marrow graft followed busulfan-fludarabine conditioning, with cyclophosphamide on days +3 and +4. Method: immunoSEQ multiplex PCR; TCRdb's copy keeps in-frame clones and lacks some. The profile shows 15,000 or so clones, roughly nine tenths of them singletons. From germline, CDR1 is MDHEN and CDR2 SYDVKM. CDR3 length: 14 residues. The V segment lost 7 bases and the J segment 1 base; nucleotides outside the gene matches: 5. This clone was found a few times. The sequence came from a male patient between 60 and 69 years old who received an allogeneic stem cell transplant from a related donor and was CMV-positive. Part of the T cells may come from the graft donor. The specimen was CD4+ T cells sorted from blood, collected after allogeneic stem cell transplant with posttransplant cyclophosphamide. The chain employs TRBV28 and TRBJ1-1, with 8 bases matching TRBD1. This chain's CDR3 is CASILGQGNTEAFF. As DNA, the CDR3 is TGTGCCAGCATACTCGGACAGGGGAACACTGAAGCTTTCTTT.